A selection of T cell receptor beta chains follows, all from one sample in a study of T cells in Graves' hyperthyroidism and ophthalmopathy. TCRdb called the multiplex PCR reads again in MiXCR, with one record for every CDR3 protein. The sample includes about 510,000 distinct CDR3 sequences, less than 15% of them seen just once. The specimen sequenced was blood. The receptor source for this set is a woman aged 35 to 49 with Graves' hyperthyroidism. The CDR3 runs from the conserved cysteine through the conserved F or W. The order of the fields is V gene, J gene, CDR3 protein.

v_gene: TRBV10-3; j_gene: TRBJ2-3; CDR3aa: CAISPPWTSGRTSTDTQYF
v_gene: TRBV5-6; j_gene: TRBJ2-7; CDR3aa: CASSLGFGWEQYF
v_gene: TRBV20-1; j_gene: TRBJ2-1; CDR3aa: CSARDRVGKVSYNEQFF
v_gene: TRBV20-1; j_gene: TRBJ2-5; CDR3aa: CSARVGQETQYF
v_gene: TRBV3-1; j_gene: TRBJ2-5; CDR3aa: CASRGTGVQETQYF
v_gene: TRBV20-1; j_gene: TRBJ2-7; CDR3aa: CSASRDLLLGSYEQYF
v_gene: TRBV7-2; j_gene: TRBJ2-7; CDR3aa: CASSKAGTGFHEQYF
v_gene: TRBV19; j_gene: TRBJ2-1; CDR3aa: CASSLQPSGTSYNEQFF
v_gene: TRBV5-1; j_gene: TRBJ2-3; CDR3aa: CASSPAGTSYTDTQYF
v_gene: TRBV6-1; j_gene: TRBJ2-1; CDR3aa: CASSSGVHNEQFF
v_gene: TRBV9; j_gene: TRBJ2-3; CDR3aa: CASSPHGPGTDTQYF
v_gene: TRBV27; j_gene: TRBJ2-3; CDR3aa: CASSPFLRDTQYF
v_gene: TRBV7-6; j_gene: TRBJ2-1; CDR3aa: CASSLAGYDEQFF
v_gene: TRBV27; j_gene: TRBJ2-2; CDR3aa: CASMTSGRVGGGELFF
v_gene: TRBV4-1; j_gene: TRBJ2-2; CDR3aa: CASSQDRETGELFF
v_gene: TRBV6-5; j_gene: TRBJ2-4; CDR3aa: CASSYEGTGTAKNIQYF
v_gene: TRBV20-1; j_gene: TRBJ2-2; CDR3aa: CSARDRPGVTGELFF
v_gene: TRBV3-1; j_gene: TRBJ2-3; CDR3aa: CASSQGRLAGTTDTQYF
v_gene: TRBV5-1; j_gene: TRBJ2-3; CDR3aa: CASHLAGAGDTQYF
v_gene: TRBV2; j_gene: TRBJ1-5; CDR3aa: CASTGDNQPQHF
v_gene: TRBV12-3/TRBV12-4; j_gene: TRBJ1-4; CDR3aa: CASSYRGLGEKLFF
v_gene: TRBV6-1; j_gene: TRBJ2-7; CDR3aa: CASRSADSYEQYF
v_gene: TRBV6-1; j_gene: TRBJ1-2; CDR3aa: CASAGTGAYFNYGYTF
v_gene: TRBV11-2; j_gene: TRBJ2-2; CDR3aa: CASSPGGDRGLTGELFF
v_gene: TRBV5-1; j_gene: TRBJ2-3; CDR3aa: CASSPGLATDTQYF